The rows below give T cell receptor beta chains drawn from one sample of a study of T-cell reconstitution after alpha-beta-depleted transplantation in children. TCRdb itself ran the PCR reads through MiXCR, one entry per CDR3 protein. The profile shows hundreds of thousands of distinct CDR3 sequences, roughly a tenth of them singletons. This material consisted of PBMCs from the stem cell graft donor, taken from the stem cell graft. These receptors all stem from a human donor who donated a stem cell graft to a child with acute lymphoblastic leukemia. Both conserved end residues are part of each CDR3. A D gene is named only where the DNA matches it firmly. Rows give clone size only sometimes, using once, few, many, or a class for an expanded clone.

j_call cdr3_length clone_size v_call d_call cdr3_aa cdr3_nt
TRBJ1-2 13 NA TRBV29-1 NA CSVATGVNYGYTF TGCAGCGTTGCAACGGGGGTAAACTATGGCTACACCTTC
TRBJ2-7 16 NA TRBV4-2 NA CASSQDHSGTLYEQYF TGTGCCAGCAGCCAAGATCATAGCGGTACGCTCTACGAGCAGTACTTC
TRBJ2-3 14 many TRBV5-1 NA CASSLELGTDTQYF TGCGCCAGCAGCTTGGAACTGGGCACAGATACGCAGTATTTT
TRBJ2-4 11 few TRBV5-6 TRBD1 CASSDRAVQYF TGTGCCAGCAGCGACAGGGCTGTTCAGTACTTC
TRBJ2-3 12 NA TRBV5-1 NA CASSAWTDTQYF TGCGCCAGCAGCGCTTGGACAGATACGCAGTATTTT
TRBJ1-6 16 NA TRBV7-9 NA CASSVAGSSYNSPLHF TGTGCCAGCAGCGTAGCAGGGAGCTCCTATAATTCACCCCTCCACTTT
TRBJ2-7 13 few TRBV20-1 NA CSAREPAVYEQYF TGCAGTGCTAGAGAACCGGCCGTCTACGAGCAGTACTTC
TRBJ1-1 16 many TRBV6-5 NA CASSYRRAGVVTEAFF TGTGCCAGCAGTTACCGCAGAGCAGGGGTAGTCACTGAAGCTTTCTTT
TRBJ1-2 13 NA TRBV29-1 TRBD1 CSVRWQGVSGYTF TGCAGCGTTCGCTGGCAGGGGGTTAGTGGCTACACCTTC
TRBJ2-2 16 NA TRBV5-1 NA CASSSARSQDTGELFF TGCGCCAGCAGCTCCGCTAGGAGCCAGGACACCGGGGAGCTGTTTTTT
TRBJ2-3 16 many TRBV6-5 TRBD1 CASSYSDRSNTDTQYF TGTGCCAGCAGTTACTCGGACAGGTCGAACACAGATACGCAGTATTTT
TRBJ1-2 12 few TRBV30 NA CAWSGDRYGYTF TGTGCCTGGAGCGGGGACCGCTATGGCTACACCTTC
TRBJ1-5 12 many TRBV29-1 NA CSVVERNQPQHF TGCAGCGTTGTGGAGCGGAATCAGCCCCAGCATTTT
TRBJ1-1 13 many TRBV5-1 NA CASSLAGFQSAFF TGCGCCAGCAGCTTGGCGGGGTTTCAATCGGCTTTCTTT
TRBJ1-6 15 NA TRBV12-3/TRBV12-4 TRBD1 CASSRQGLAGSPLHF TGTGCCAGCAGTCGACAGGGGCTGGCAGGCTCACCCCTCCACTTT
TRBJ1-2 16 few TRBV5-6 TRBD1 CASSLKGAYTNYGYTF TGTGCCAGCAGCTTGAAGGGGGCTTATACCAACTATGGCTACACCTTC
TRBJ1-1 13 NA TRBV27 NA CASSFKGFEKAFF TGTGCCAGCAGTTTTAAAGGGTTCGAGAAAGCTTTCTTT
TRBJ2-1 12 few TRBV29-1 TRBD1 CSGDDRGLGQFF TGCAGCGGGGATGACAGGGGGCTAGGGCAGTTCTTC
TRBJ1-2 11 many TRBV3-1 NA CASSQEYRVVF TGTGCCAGCAGCCAAGAATACAGGGTGGTCTTC
TRBJ2-2 17 NA TRBV20-1 TRBD2 CCARDLRVGGDTGELFF TGCTGTGCTAGAGATCTCAGAGTGGGGGGGGACACCGGGGAGCTGTTTTTT
TRBJ1-1 13 many TRBV5-1 NA CASSLAQPDEAFF TGCGCCAGCAGCTTGGCGCAACCCGATGAAGCTTTCTTT
TRBJ1-2 18 NA TRBV3-1 TRBD1 CASSLRTGTGPRFGGYTF TGTGCCAGCAGCCTACGGACCGGGACAGGGCCCCGGTTTGGCGGCTACACCTTC
TRBJ1-5 15 many TRBV9 TRBD1 CASSPRTGSNQPQHF TGTGCCAGCAGCCCAAGGACAGGGAGCAATCAGCCCCAGCATTTT
TRBJ1-2 15 NA TRBV6-2/TRBV6-3 TRBD1 CASSYLRQGDYGYTF TGTGCCAGCAGTTACCTTCGACAGGGAGACTATGGCTACACCTTC
TRBJ2-7 15 NA TRBV7-9 TRBD1 CASSPRTGAVYEQYF TGTGCCAGCAGCCCTCGGACAGGGGCGGTCTACGAGCAGTACTTC
TRBJ2-5 16 NA TRBV5-6 TRBD2 CASSPSGGQRQETQYF TGTGCCAGCAGCCCTAGCGGGGGGCAACGTCAAGAGACCCAGTACTTC